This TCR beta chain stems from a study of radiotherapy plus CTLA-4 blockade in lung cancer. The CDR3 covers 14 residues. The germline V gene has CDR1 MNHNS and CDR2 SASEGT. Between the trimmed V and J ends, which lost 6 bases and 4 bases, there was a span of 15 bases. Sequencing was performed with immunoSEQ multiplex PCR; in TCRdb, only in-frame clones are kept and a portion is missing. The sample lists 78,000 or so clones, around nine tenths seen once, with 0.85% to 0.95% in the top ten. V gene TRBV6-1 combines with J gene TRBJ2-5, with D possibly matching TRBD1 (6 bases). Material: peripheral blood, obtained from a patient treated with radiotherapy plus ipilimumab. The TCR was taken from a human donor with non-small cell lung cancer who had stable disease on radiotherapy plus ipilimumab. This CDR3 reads CASRGEPGAETQYF. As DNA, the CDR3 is TGTGCCAGCAGGGGGGAACCAGGGGCAGAGACCCAGTACTTC.